This entry describes one T cell receptor (beta chain). The antigen is not known. Sample-barcoded 5' priming and a J-beta primer mix drove a second PCR of roughly 7 to 11 cycles. TCRdb fed the 5' RACE reads into MiXCR, producing one record per CDR3 protein. The sample consists of 800,000 to 1,000,000 distinct CDR3 sequences, roughly 52% of them appearing once. This sample stems from a study of blood T cells in healthy people across ages. Whole-study results and caveats: Age brought a roughly linear fall in TCR beta diversity measured per million T cells.

The CDR3 extends over 15 amino acids. The germline V gene encodes CDR1 SGDLS and CDR2 YYNGEE. V lost 4 bases and J lost 3, with 13 bases in between. V is TRBV9 and J is TRBJ1-4, with D possibly matching TRBD1 (5 bases). This TCR came from a man in his thirties or forties in good health. The specimen was blood. The CDR3 DNA sequence: TGTGCCAGCAGCCTAGGGGTTGGAGCTAATGAAAAACTGTTTTTT. Translated: CASSLGVGANEKLFF.